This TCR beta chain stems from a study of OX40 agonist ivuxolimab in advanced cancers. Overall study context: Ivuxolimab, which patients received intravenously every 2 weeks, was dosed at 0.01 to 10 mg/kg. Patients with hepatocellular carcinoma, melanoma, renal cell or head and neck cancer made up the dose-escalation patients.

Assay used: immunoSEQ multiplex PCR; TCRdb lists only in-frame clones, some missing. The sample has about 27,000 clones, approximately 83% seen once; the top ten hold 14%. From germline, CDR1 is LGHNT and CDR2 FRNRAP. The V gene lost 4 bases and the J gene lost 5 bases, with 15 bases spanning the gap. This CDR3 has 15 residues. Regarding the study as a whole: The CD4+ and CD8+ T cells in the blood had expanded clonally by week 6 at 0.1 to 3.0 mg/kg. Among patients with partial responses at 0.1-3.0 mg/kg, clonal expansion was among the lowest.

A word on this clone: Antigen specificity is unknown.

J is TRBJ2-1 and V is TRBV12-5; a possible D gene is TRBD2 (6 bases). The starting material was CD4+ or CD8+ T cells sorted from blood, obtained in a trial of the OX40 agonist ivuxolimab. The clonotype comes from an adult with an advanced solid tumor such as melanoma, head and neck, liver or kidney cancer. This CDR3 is CASGSGWGDHNEQFF. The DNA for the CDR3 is TGTGCTAGTGGTTCGGGGTGGGGGGACCACAATGAGCAGTTCTTC.